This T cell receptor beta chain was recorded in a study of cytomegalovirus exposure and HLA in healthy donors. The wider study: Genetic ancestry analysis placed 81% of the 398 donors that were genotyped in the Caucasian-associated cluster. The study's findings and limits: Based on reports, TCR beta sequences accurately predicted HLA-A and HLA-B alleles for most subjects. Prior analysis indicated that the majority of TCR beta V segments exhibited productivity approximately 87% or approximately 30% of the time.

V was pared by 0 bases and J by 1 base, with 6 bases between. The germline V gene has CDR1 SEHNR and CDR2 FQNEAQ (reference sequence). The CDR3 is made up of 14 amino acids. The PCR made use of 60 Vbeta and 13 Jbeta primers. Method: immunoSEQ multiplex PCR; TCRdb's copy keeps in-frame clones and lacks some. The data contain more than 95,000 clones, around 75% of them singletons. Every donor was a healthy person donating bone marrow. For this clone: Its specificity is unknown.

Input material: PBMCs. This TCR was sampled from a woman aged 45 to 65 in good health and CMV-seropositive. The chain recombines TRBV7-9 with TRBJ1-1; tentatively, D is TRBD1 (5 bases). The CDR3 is CASSLAGANTEAFF. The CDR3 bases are TGTGCCAGCAGCTTAGCAGGGGCGAACACTGAAGCTTTCTTT.